One sample yielded the 25 T cell receptor beta chains listed below, sequenced in a study of T cell responses to AZD1222 COVID-19 vaccine. TCRdb's copy holds only in-frame clones and misses some; the assay was immunoSEQ multiplex PCR. In the table there are roughly 140,000 clones, 85% to 95% of which are singletons. This sample comprised peripheral blood, obtained 28 days after the second AZD1222 dose. These TCRs come from an adult who received the AZD1222 COVID-19 vaccine.

The J gene is TRBJ1-2, the V gene TRBV5-4; D gene uncertain. This CDR3 has 12 amino acids. Deletions cut 4 bases from V and 2 bases from J, with 6 bases between. The germline CDR1 and CDR2 sequences are SGHNT and YYREEE (reference sequence). The CDR3 nucleotides read TGTGCCAGCAGCGTCGACAACTATGGCTACACCTTC. It specifies CASSVDNYGYTF.

The V gene is TRBV7-2, the J gene TRBJ1-5; D is unresolved. V lost 4 bases, J lost 2 bases, and 9 bases lay in between. CDR3 size: 14 residues. The V gene's germline CDR1 is SGHTA and CDR2 FQGNSA. The CDR3 bases are TGTGCCAGCAGCTGGGAGGTTGGCAATCAGCCCCAGCATTTT. It is translated as CASSWEVGNQPQHF.

The rearrangement joins TRBV10-3 to TRBJ1-5, with D unresolved. This CDR3 has 15 residues. Trimming left V 2 bases short and J 1 base short, with 9 bases between. CDR1 and CDR2 from the germline V gene are ENHRY and SYGVKD. The CDR3 reads CAISEGQESNQPQHF. CDR3 sequence (DNA): TGTGCCATCAGTGAGGGTCAGGAAAGCAATCAGCCCCAGCATTTT.

The genes are TRBV24-1 and TRBJ2-3, with D tentatively TRBD1 (6 bases). The length of the CDR3 is 14 residues. Trimming took 2 bases from V and 4 from J, leaving 9 bases between them. The V gene's germline CDR1 is KGHDR and CDR2 SFDVKD. The CDR3 sequence is CATSDSQGPDTQYF. Written as DNA, the CDR3 is TGTGCCACCAGTGATTCACAGGGCCCAGATACGCAGTATTTT.

The V and J genes are TRBV10-3 and TRBJ2-7; D gene uncertain. CDR3 length: 13 residues. The V gene's germline CDR1 is ENHRY and CDR2 SYGVKD. The V gene lost 3 bases and the J gene lost 4 bases, with 10 bases spanning the gap. The CDR3 sequence: CAISEMPQYEQYV. The DNA for the CDR3 is TGTGCCATCAGTGAAATGCCCCAATACGAGCAGTACGTC.

The rearrangement links TRBV12-3 or TRBV12-4 to TRBJ2-7; tentatively, D is TRBD1 or TRBD2 (5 bases each). V lost 10 bases and J lost 2, with 12 bases in between. The CDR3 runs to 12 residues. The CDR3 is CATGTDTYEQYF. The CDR3, as DNA: TGTGCCACAGGGACGGATACCTACGAGCAGTACTTC.

This rearrangement joins TRBV27 to TRBJ2-1, with D possibly matching TRBD2 (6 bases). Looked up from germline, CDR1 is MNHEY and CDR2 is SMNVEV (reference sequence). Trimming shortened V by 8 bases and J by 4 bases, and 9 bases separated the two germline ends. The CDR3 sequence is 12 residues long. The CDR3: CASGTAYNEQFF. In DNA, the CDR3 is TGTGCCAGCGGGACTGCGTACAATGAGCAGTTCTTC.

The rearrangement uses TRBV5-5 and TRBJ2-2; TRBD1 aligns across 11 bases. The CDR3 has 15 amino acids. The V and J ends lost 4 bases and 5 bases, in that order; junction bases with no gene match: 4. Germline CDR1 is SGHKS and CDR2 is YYEKEE (reference sequence). CDR3 in amino acids: CASSNRDRGTGELFF. DNA of the CDR3: TGTGCCAGCAGCAACCGGGACAGGGGGACCGGGGAGCTGTTTTTT. Based on the CDR3 plus reference TRBV5-5 and TRBJ2-2, the full variable domain is DAGVTQSPTHLIKTRGQQVTLRCSPISGHKSVSWYQQVLGQGPQFIFQYYEKEERGRGNFPDRFSARQFPNYSSELNVNALLLGDSALYLCASSNRDRGTGELFFGEGSRLTVL.

The rearrangement joins TRBV7-6 to TRBJ1-1, with D possibly being TRBD1 (5 bases). CDR3 length equals 15 residues. V lost 5 bases and J 4 bases, leaving 17 bases between the germline ends. The germline V gene encodes CDR1 SGHVS and CDR2 FNYEAQ. CDR3: CASSIGDGGGTEAFF. CDR3 nucleotides: TGTGCCAGCAGCATTGGCGACGGCGGGGGCACTGAAGCTTTCTTT.

V is TRBV5-1 and J is TRBJ2-7, with 8 nucleotides matching TRBD1. Germline CDR1 reads SGHRS; CDR2 reads YFSETQ. The CDR3 length is 14 residues. J lost 0 bases, V lost 5 bases, and 4 bases had no gene match. CDR3 sequence reads: CASRPGQDSYEQYF. The CDR3, as DNA: TGCGCCAGCAGACCGGGACAGGACTCCTACGAGCAGTACTTC.

The chain combines TRBV6-5 with TRBJ1-1; D not resolved. This CDR3 spans 14 amino acids. CDR1 MNHEY and CDR2 SVGAGI come from the germline V gene. V lost 4 bases to trimming and J lost 1 base, with 10 bases between them. The CDR3 sequence is CASSSPWENTEAFF. In DNA form, the CDR3 reads TGTGCCAGCAGTTCCCCCTGGGAGAACACTGAAGCTTTCTTT.

The V gene is TRBV28, the J gene TRBJ1-5, with 8 bases that match TRBD1. V was clipped by 4 bases and J by 7 bases; unmatched bases: 6. This CDR3 is built from 14 residues. CDR1 is MDHEN, CDR2 SYDVKM, per germline. The CDR3 region has the DNA TGTGCCAGCAGTTCCGGACAGGGCGGGCAGCCCCAGCATTTT. It encodes CASSSGQGGQPQHF.

The rearrangement joins TRBV2 to TRBJ1-1; possible D gene TRBD1, 6 bases. The CDR3 consists of 14 residues. Germline loops: CDR1 SNHLY, CDR2 FYNNEI. V dropped 8 bases and J dropped 2 bases, with 15 bases sitting between them. CDR3 bases: TGTGCCAGCGGGGGGCATCGGGGAAACACTGAAGCTTTCTTT. Its protein is CASGGHRGNTEAFF.

The rearrangement joins TRBV4-1 to TRBJ1-5, with D perhaps TRBD1 (6 bases). Per the germline V gene, CDR1 is MGHRA and CDR2 is YSYEKL. V was pared by 0 bases and J by 3 bases, with 15 bases between. The CDR3 runs 17 residues. The CDR3 region is CASSQEVGAGFNQPQHF. For the CDR3, the DNA is TGCGCCAGCAGCCAAGAGGTGGGGGCGGGTTTCAATCAGCCCCAGCATTTT.

In this sample, this clone turned up once. The chain links TRBV19 to TRBJ1-1, with 7 bases identical to TRBD1. The germline V gene has CDR1 LNHDA and CDR2 SQIVND (reference sequence). The CDR3 loop spans 17 amino acids. J was trimmed by 1 base and V by 5 bases; bases with no gene match: 13. The CDR3 here is CASSPHLGTAGNTEAFF. CDR3 coding DNA: TGTGCCAGTAGTCCACACCTCGGGACAGCTGGGAACACTGAAGCTTTCTTT.

The chain employs TRBV25-1 and TRBJ1-3; 7 bases line up with TRBD1. Trimming at V came to 3 bases and at J to 3 bases, leaving 8 bases not matched to a gene. Germline CDR1 MGHDK, CDR2 SYGVNS. This CDR3 is 16 amino acids long. CDR3 sequence reads: CASSDLVRTGGNTIYF. For the CDR3, the DNA is TGTGCCAGCAGTGACTTAGTTCGGACAGGTGGAAACACCATATATTTT.

This clone has more than one count but fewer than ten. The chain recombines TRBV7-2 with TRBJ1-6, with a possible D match to TRBD1 (5 bases). Germline V lookup: CDR1 SGHTA, CDR2 FQGNSA. Trimming left V 6 bases short and J 8 bases short, with 29 bases between. This CDR3 is 19 amino acids long. The CDR3 coding sequence is TGTGCCAGCAGTCGTACCGGGACTCACTTGTTTAGTCGGGATTCACCCCTCCACTTT. This gives the protein CASSRTGTHLFSRDSPLHF.

This rearrangement joins TRBV28 to TRBJ1-2, with D possibly being TRBD1 (5 bases). Trimming pared 3 bases from V and 7 bases from J, leaving 15 bases between. In germline, CDR1 is MDHEN, CDR2 SYDVKM. CDR3 length: 14 residues. The CDR3 here is CASSLGGPKSGYTF. The CDR3 DNA sequence: TGTGCCAGCAGTTTGGGGGGACCCAAGAGTGGCTACACCTTC.

The chain joins TRBV2 to TRBJ1-5, with D unresolved. With 3 bases removed from V and 1 base from J, the gap between germline ends came to 4 bases. The CDR3 loop spans 13 amino acids. Germline values: CDR1 SNHLY, CDR2 FYNNEI. DNA for the CDR3: TGTGCCAGCAGTGAGTTCAGCAATCAGCCCCAGCATTTT. It is translated as CASSEFSNQPQHF.

This rearrangement joins TRBV6-5 to TRBJ1-6; unclear D gene. V lost 7 bases and J 0 bases, leaving 7 bases between the germline ends. This CDR3 is built from 14 residues. The V gene's germline CDR1 is MNHEY and CDR2 SVGAGI. The CDR3: CASKEGSYNSPLHF. In nucleotides, the CDR3 is TGTGCCAGCAAGGAGGGCTCCTATAATTCACCCCTCCACTTT.

The rearrangement uses TRBV18 and TRBJ1-5; D unresolved. Per the germline V gene, CDR1 is KGHSH and CDR2 is LQKENI. CDR3 length: 13 residues. Trimming took off 4 bases at V and 0 bases at J, with 4 bases between the two ends. Here the CDR3 DNA reads TGTGCCAGCTCACGGCTTAGCAATCAGCCCCAGCATTTT. Protein sequence: CASSRLSNQPQHF. Full variable domain (missing parts from reference TRBV18 and TRBJ1-5): NAGVMQNPRHLVRRRGQEARLRCSPMKGHSHVYWYRQLPEEGLKFMVYLQKENIIDESGMPKERFSAEFPKEGPSILRIQQVVRGDSAAYFCASSRLSNQPQHFGDGTRLSIL.

The chain carries TRBV27 and TRBJ1-1, with TRBD1 matching 7 bases. The CDR3 extends over 14 amino acids. With 5 bases clipped from V and 4 bases from J, the junction kept 7 bases outside the gene matches. The germline V gene encodes CDR1 MNHEY and CDR2 SMNVEV (reference sequence). This chain's CDR3 is CASSTTSGGTEAFF. The DNA for the CDR3 is TGTGCCAGCAGTACCACCTCAGGGGGCACTGAAGCTTTCTTT.

The chain links TRBV21-1 to TRBJ2-1; TRBD2 was called by the table and not checked on the DNA. TRBV21-1 is designated a pseudogene. The CDR3 contains 16 residues. As DNA, the CDR3 is TGTGCCAGCAGCAATTTCAGCGGAGGGGCCTACAATGAGCAGTTCTTC. Its translation: CASSNFSGGAYNEQFF.

The chain recombines TRBV6-5 with TRBJ1-5, with D perhaps TRBD1 (6 bases). Trimming removed 6 bases from V and 2 bases from J, with 14 bases in between. Looked up from germline, CDR1 is MNHEY and CDR2 is SVGAGI. This CDR3 is 15 amino acids long. The CDR3 reads CASSPTGFRNQPQHF. In DNA, the CDR3 is TGTGCCAGCAGCCCCACAGGGTTTCGCAATCAGCCCCAGCATTTT.

The gene calls are TRBV4-2 and TRBJ1-2; no firm D call. The CDR3 sequence is 12 residues long. Per germline, CDR1 LGHNA and CDR2 YNFKEQ. The V gene lost 4 bases and the J gene lost 7 bases, with 10 bases spanning the gap. The CDR3 here is CASSPAPGGYTF. CDR3 bases: TGTGCCAGCAGCCCCGCCCCGGGTGGCTACACCTTC.